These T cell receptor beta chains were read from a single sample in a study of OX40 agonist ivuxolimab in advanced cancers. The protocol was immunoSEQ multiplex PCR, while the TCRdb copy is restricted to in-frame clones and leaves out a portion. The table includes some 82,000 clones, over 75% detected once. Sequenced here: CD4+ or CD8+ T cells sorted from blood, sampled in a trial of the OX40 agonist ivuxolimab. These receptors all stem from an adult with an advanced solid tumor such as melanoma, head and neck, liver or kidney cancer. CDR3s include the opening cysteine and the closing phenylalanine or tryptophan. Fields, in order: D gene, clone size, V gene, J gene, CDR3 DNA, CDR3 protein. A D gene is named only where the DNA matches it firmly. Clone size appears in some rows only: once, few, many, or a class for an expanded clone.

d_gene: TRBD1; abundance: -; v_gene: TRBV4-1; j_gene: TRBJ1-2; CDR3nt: TGCGCCAGCACCCCCGGATGGACAGGAATAAACTATGGCTACACCTTC; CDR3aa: CASTPGWTGINYGYTF
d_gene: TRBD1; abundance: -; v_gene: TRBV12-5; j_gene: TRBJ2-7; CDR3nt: TGTGCTAGTGGTTTGTACCGGACAGGGCTAACAAACTACGAGCAGTACTTC; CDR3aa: CASGLYRTGLTNYEQYF
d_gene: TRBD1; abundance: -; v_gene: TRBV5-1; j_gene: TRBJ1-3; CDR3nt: TGCGCCAGCTCTGAGGGTGCACAGGGGGTCGGAAACACCATATATTTT; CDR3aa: CASSEGAQGVGNTIYF
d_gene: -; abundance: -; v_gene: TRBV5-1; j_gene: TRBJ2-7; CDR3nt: TGCGCCAGCAGCTTGGCCGGGGCAGGCTTTACCTCCTACGAGCAGTACTTC; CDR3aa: CASSLAGAGFTSYEQYF
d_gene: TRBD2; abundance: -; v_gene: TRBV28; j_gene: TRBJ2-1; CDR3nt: TGTGCCAGCAGTGTGCCGGGAGGGCCAAATGAGCAGTTCTTC; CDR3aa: CASSVPGGPNEQFF
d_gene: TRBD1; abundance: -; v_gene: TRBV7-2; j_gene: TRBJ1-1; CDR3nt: TGTGCCAGCAGCTCAAACAGGGGTACTGAAGCTTTCTTT; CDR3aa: CASSSNRGTEAFF
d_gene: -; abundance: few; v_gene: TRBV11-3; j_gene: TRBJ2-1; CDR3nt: TGTGCCAGCAGCTTATCACTAGTTAGAGATGAGCAGTTCTTC; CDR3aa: CASSLSLVRDEQFF
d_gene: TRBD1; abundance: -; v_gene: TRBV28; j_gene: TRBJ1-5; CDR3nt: TGTGCCAGCAGTTTGGGGACAGGTTCAAATCAGCCCCAGCATTTT; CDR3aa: CASSLGTGSNQPQHF
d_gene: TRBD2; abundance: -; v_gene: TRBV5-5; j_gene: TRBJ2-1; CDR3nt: TGTGCCAGCAGCTTGGGCGGGAGTTCGGGCGATGAGCAGTTCTTC; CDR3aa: CASSLGGSSGDEQFF
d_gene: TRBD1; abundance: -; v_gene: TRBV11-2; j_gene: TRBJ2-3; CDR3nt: TGTGCCAGCAGCTTAGGGGGACAGAGCACAGATACGCAGTATTTT; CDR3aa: CASSLGGQSTDTQYF
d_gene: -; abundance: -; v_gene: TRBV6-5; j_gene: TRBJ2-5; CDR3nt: TGTGCCAGCAGTTACTCGTCCCCAGGGGTCCAAGAGACCCAGTACTTC; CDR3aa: CASSYSSPGVQETQYF
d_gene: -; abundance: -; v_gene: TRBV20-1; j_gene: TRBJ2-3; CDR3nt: TGCAGTGCAACTAGGTCGGATACGCAGTATTTT; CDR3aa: CSATRSDTQYF
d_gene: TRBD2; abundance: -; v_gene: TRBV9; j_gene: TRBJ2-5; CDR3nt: TGTGCCAGCAGCGTATGGGGGAGCGGGGTAGAGACCCAGTACTTC; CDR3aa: CASSVWGSGVETQYF
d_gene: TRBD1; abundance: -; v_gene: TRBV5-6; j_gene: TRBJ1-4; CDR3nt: TGTGCCAGCAGCCCGGGACAGGGGAGGAGTGAAAAACTGTTTTTT; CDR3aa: CASSPGQGRSEKLFF
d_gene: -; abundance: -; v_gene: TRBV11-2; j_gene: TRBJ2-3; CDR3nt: TGTGCCAGCAGCGCTAACACGGGGACAGATACGCAGTATTTT; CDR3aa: CASSANTGTDTQYF
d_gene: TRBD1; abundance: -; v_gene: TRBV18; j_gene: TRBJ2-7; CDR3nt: TGTGCCAGCTCACCACCCCAGGGGGCCTCCTACGAGCAGTACTTC; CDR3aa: CASSPPQGASYEQYF